Listed below are T cell receptor beta chains from one sample, sequenced in a study of CXCR3-negative and CXCR3-positive naive CD8 T cells. TCRdb re-called the 5' RACE reads and shows each CDR3 protein once, DNA omitted. Its clone listing holds around 63,000 distinct CDR3 sequences. Material for sequencing was naive CXCR3+ CD8+ T cells from blood. These TCRs come from a human donor in good health. Some clones in this sample may be carry-over from other donors' samples. Both conserved end residues are part of each CDR3.

CDR3 protein	V gene	J gene
CASSLSFGQGKIRYTF	TRBV7-9	TRBJ1-2
CASSPQPTGELFF	TRBV7-3	TRBJ2-2
CASRINTGELFF	TRBV19	TRBJ2-2
CASSLGAASGGAYEQFF	TRBV7-9	TRBJ2-1
CASSPDRASYEQYF	TRBV6-5	TRBJ2-7
CASSDGDGTEAFF	TRBV6-4	TRBJ1-1
CASSYKETPYEQYF	TRBV6-6	TRBJ2-7
CASSLSAGYEQYF	TRBV5-1	TRBJ2-7
CASSVEGYNEQFF	TRBV9	TRBJ2-1
CASSLADSGREAFF	TRBV7-8	TRBJ1-1
CASSFPQISYNEQFF	TRBV28	TRBJ2-1
CASGQALYEQYF	TRBV6-2/TRBV6-3	TRBJ2-7
CASRTDRVSNQPQHF	TRBV6-2/TRBV6-3	TRBJ1-5
CASSLQARDIRTDTQYF	TRBV7-9	TRBJ2-3